The next 25 T cell receptor beta chains were all read from a single sample in a study of long-term antiretroviral therapy in people with HIV. Survey level was the resolution at which the v3.0 immunoSEQ assay ran. Profiled with immunoSEQ multiplex PCR; TCRdb holds only in-frame clones, not every one. The repertoire holds about 30,000 clones, about 85% seen once, with around 8.2% in the top ten. The input for sequencing was unsorted PBMCs, taken 3 years after starting antiretroviral therapy. All receptors come from a man in his forties with HIV.

The chain carries TRBV7-3 and TRBJ2-1; D unclear. The V end was cut by 4 bases, the J end by 0 bases, with 10 bases between. The CDR3 length is 15 residues. Looked up from germline, CDR1 is SGHTA and CDR2 is FQGTGA. This CDR3 reads CASSSSVGSYNEQFF. The CDR3 bases are TGTGCCAGCAGCTCCAGCGTTGGCTCCTACAATGAGCAGTTCTTC.

The chain carries TRBV30 and TRBJ1-2, with D uncertain. The germline V gene encodes CDR1 GTSNPN and CDR2 SVGIG (reference sequence). Trimming cost V 3 bases and J 7 bases, with 12 bases left between them. The CDR3 is 12 residues long. The CDR3 region has the DNA TGTGCCTGGAGACCATCCGCATCTGGCTACACCTTC. Its protein is CAWRPSASGYTF.

The V and J genes are TRBV11-3 and TRBJ2-7, with D tentatively TRBD1 (6 bases). The CDR3 sequence is 15 residues long. In germline, CDR1 is SGHNT, CDR2 YENEEA. Trimming cost V 2 bases and J 4 bases, with 15 bases left between them. The CDR3 region has the DNA TGTGCCAGCAGCTTAAGGTCCGGGACACAATACGAGCAGTACTTC. Residues: CASSLRSGTQYEQYF.

This chain joins TRBV19 and TRBJ2-4; D might be TRBD1 (6 bases). This CDR3 region has 15 residues. V was cut by 5 bases and J by 0 bases, with 11 bases left in between. Looked up from germline, CDR1 is LNHDA and CDR2 is SQIVND (reference sequence). This CDR3 is CASSGTLIAKNIQYF. The CDR3, as DNA: TGTGCCAGTAGTGGGACACTGATAGCCAAAAACATTCAGTACTTC.

This chain connects TRBV5-1 to TRBJ1-1, with 7 nucleotides matching TRBD1. The CDR3 extends over 16 amino acids. Germline loops: CDR1 SGHRS, CDR2 YFSETQ. The J segment lost 1 base and the V segment lost 4 bases, leaving 10 bases of the junction unmatched. CDR3 sequence reads: CASSIFAGTANTEAFF. The CDR3 DNA reads TGCGCCAGCAGCATCTTTGCCGGGACAGCGAACACTGAAGCTTTCTTT. The entire variable domain, with the rest obtained from reference TRBV5-1 and TRBJ1-1, is as follows: KAGVTQTPRYLIKTRGQQVTLSCSPISGHRSVSWYQQTPGQGLQFLFEYFSETQRNKGNFPGRFSGRQFSNSRSEMNVSTLELGDSALYLCASSIFAGTANTEAFFGQGTRLTVV.

The V gene is TRBV7-6, the J gene TRBJ2-1; no definite D call. V was cut by 2 bases and J by 8 bases, with 4 bases left in between. The CDR3 is made up of 11 amino acids. CDR1 is SGHVS and CDR2 is FNYEAQ in the germline V gene. CDR3 nucleotide sequence: TGTGCCAGCAGCTTACAAGATGAGCAGTTCTTC. Its translation is CASSLQDEQFF.

The chain combines TRBV5-1 with TRBJ2-2; a possible D gene is TRBD2 (6 bases). V was trimmed by 4 bases and J by 5 bases, leaving 18 bases between them. Germline V gene sequence: CDR1 SGHRS, CDR2 YFSETQ. The CDR3 is 16 residues long. Written as DNA, the CDR3 is TGCGCCAGCAGCCTGGGTGAGACTAGGTTAACCGGGGAGCTGTTTTTT. It specifies CASSLGETRLTGELFF.

V usage is TRBV2 and J usage is TRBJ1-6; D is unclear. Trimming stripped 2 bases from V and 7 bases from J, with 9 bases between. CDR1 and CDR2 (germline): SNHLY, FYNNEI. The CDR3 runs to 14 residues. CDR3 residues: CASSEPARNSPLHF. The CDR3 DNA sequence: TGTGCCAGCAGTGAACCCGCACGGAATTCACCCCTCCACTTT.

The sample holds one count of this clone. The V gene is TRBV11-2, the J gene TRBJ2-7; 7 positions match TRBD2. CDR3 size: 15 residues. From germline, CDR1 is SGHAT and CDR2 FQNNGV. The trim removed 6 bases at V and 1 base at J, leaving 9 bases unmatched. CDR3 amino acids: CASRTGLGSSYEQYF. DNA of the CDR3: TGTGCCAGCAGGACCGGACTAGGAAGTTCCTACGAGCAGTACTTC.

The chain has TRBV5-1 and TRBJ2-1, with 14 bases lining up with TRBD2. The CDR3 runs 18 residues. The V and J ends lost 3 bases and 7 bases, in that order; junction bases with no gene match: 12. Per germline, CDR1 SGHRS and CDR2 YFSETQ. The CDR3 coding sequence is TGCGCCAGCAGCTCTGTCCCGGGACTAGCGGGAGAGGTAAATGAGCAGTTCTTC. It specifies CASSSVPGLAGEVNEQFF.

The chain has TRBV9 and TRBJ2-7; D unresolved. V lost 0 bases, J lost 0 bases, and 7 bases lay in between. This CDR3 contains 14 residues. Germline V gene sequence: CDR1 SGDLS, CDR2 YYNGEE. For the CDR3, the DNA is TGTGCCAGCAGCGTAGGCAGTCCCTCCTACGAGCAGTACTTC. It is translated as CASSVGSPSYEQYF.

The gene calls are TRBV4-2 and TRBJ2-2, with 11 bases aligning to TRBD1. This CDR3 has 20 residues. Losses at the gene ends were 0 bases for V and 6 bases for J; bases not matched to a gene: 15. Looked up from germline, CDR1 is LGHNA and CDR2 is YNFKEQ. CDR3 in amino acids: CASSQEILGTGGVFAGELFF. CDR3 coding DNA: TGTGCCAGCAGCCAAGAGATTCTGGGGACAGGGGGAGTTTTTGCCGGGGAGCTGTTTTTT.

CDR3 residues: CASSVQGSNQPQHF. CDR3 coding DNA: TGTGCCAGCAGCGTACAGGGTAGCAATCAGCCCCAGCATTTT. The genes are TRBV2 and TRBJ1-5; a possible D gene is TRBD1 (6 bases). With 6 bases removed from V and 0 bases from J, the gap between germline ends came to 9 bases. The CDR3 has 14 residues. Germline-derived CDR1 and CDR2 are SNHLY and FYNNEI.

The chain is built from TRBV6-6 and TRBJ1-2; TRBD1 matches 7 bases. Germline CDR1 MNHNY, CDR2 SVGAGI (reference sequence). The CDR3 extends over 14 amino acids. Trimming at V came to 4 bases and at J to 2 bases, leaving 4 bases not matched to a gene. CDR3 coding DNA: TGTGCCAGCAGTTCTCCGACAGGGAACTATGGCTACACCTTC. Translating gives CASSSPTGNYGYTF.

The count of this clone is one. In DNA form, the CDR3 reads TGTGCCAGCAGTGAACGCCGGGTCCAGAACACTGAAGCTTTCTTT. Translating it yields CASSERRVQNTEAFF. The V and J genes are TRBV27 and TRBJ1-1; D uncertain. This CDR3 comprises 15 residues. From germline, CDR1 is MNHEY and CDR2 SMNVEV (reference sequence). V was clipped by 5 bases and J by 1 base, with 14 bases between them.

The chain recombines TRBV27 with TRBJ2-2; possible D gene TRBD2, 5 bases. The V end lost 0 bases, the J end lost 4 bases, and 9 bases lay between the germline ends. There are 15 residues in the CDR3. Germline V CDR1 and CDR2: MNHEY, SMNVEV (reference sequence). CDR3 residues: CASSLSGVGTGELFF. CDR3 nucleotide sequence: TGTGCCAGCAGTTTATCGGGAGTCGGCACCGGGGAGCTGTTTTTT.

The V call is TRBV21-1, the J call TRBJ2-5; TRBD2 is taken as the D call from the table, unchecked against the DNA. TRBV21-1 is a listed pseudogene. This CDR3 comprises 16 residues. The CDR3 loop reads CASSKKGLAGEETQYF. CDR3 sequence (DNA): TGTGCCAGCAGCAAAAAGGGACTAGCGGGAGAAGAGACCCAGTACTTC.

The V call is TRBV7-6, the J call TRBJ2-1; maybe TRBD1 (5 bases). Trimming removed 2 bases from V and 1 base from J, with 9 bases in between. Germline CDR1 SGHVS, CDR2 FNYEAQ. The CDR3 sequence is 15 residues long. In DNA, the CDR3 is TGTGCCAGCAGCTTAACAGGCGCGTCCTACAATGAGCAGTTCTTC. Encoded protein: CASSLTGASYNEQFF.

The chain joins TRBV4-1 to TRBJ2-7, with 10 bases matching TRBD1. The CDR3 is made up of 16 amino acids. The germline CDR1 and CDR2 sequences are MGHRA and YSYEKL. V shed 4 bases, J shed 1 base, and the junction held 7 bases outside the gene matches. The CDR3 DNA reads as TGCGCCAGCAGCCTCCGATGGGGACAGGGGTCCTACGAGCAGTACTTC. It specifies CASSLRWGQGSYEQYF.

Only a few counts were recorded for this clone. The rearrangement uses TRBV7-9 and TRBJ2-5; D uncertain. CDR3 length: 14 amino acids. Germline CDR1 reads SEHNR; CDR2 reads FQNEAQ (reference sequence). Trimming took 1 base from V and 1 from J, leaving 7 bases between them. The CDR3 region is CASSLEWAQETQYF. CDR3 coding DNA: TGTGCCAGCAGCTTAGAATGGGCCCAAGAGACCCAGTACTTC.

The chain has TRBV5-6 and TRBJ2-7; D may be TRBD1 (6 bases). Germline CDR1 and CDR2: SGHDT and YYEEEE. V was clipped by 4 bases and J by 4 bases, with 9 bases between them. The CDR3 contains 12 residues. The chain's CDR3 is CASSQDRYEQYF. CDR3 coding DNA: TGTGCCAGCAGCCAAGACAGGTACGAGCAGTACTTC.

The chain has TRBV7-6 and TRBJ1-4; no firm D call. This CDR3 is built from 18 residues. Trimming took off 4 bases at V and 0 bases at J, with 18 bases between the two ends. From germline, CDR1 is SGHVS and CDR2 FNYEAQ. CDR3 region: CASSSTPKIHATNEKLFF. CDR3 bases: TGTGCCAGCAGCTCTACGCCCAAAATCCATGCAACTAATGAAAAACTGTTTTTT.

CDR3: CASSDDPTRMNTEAFF. Written as DNA, the CDR3 is TGCGCCAGCAGTGACGACCCGACAAGAATGAACACTGAAGCTTTCTTT. V gene TRBV10-2 combines with J gene TRBJ1-1; no reliable D call. The germline gives CDR1 WSHSY, CDR2 SAAADI. This CDR3 contains 16 residues. With 3 bases removed from V and 0 bases from J, the gap between germline ends came to 14 bases.

The CDR3 bases are TGCGCCAGCAGCCAAGAAAGGAGAGGAGGGGAGACCCAGTACTTC. Translating it yields CASSQERRGGETQYF. V usage is TRBV4-1 and J usage is TRBJ2-5; maybe TRBD2 (6 bases). The V end was cut by 0 bases, the J end by 5 bases, with 13 bases between. This CDR3 comprises 15 residues. Germline CDR1 MGHRA, CDR2 YSYEKL.

The gene calls are TRBV11-2 and TRBJ2-1; 14 bases match TRBD2. The CDR3 is 15 residues long. Germline CDR1 is SGHAT and CDR2 is FQNNGV. Germline trimming cut 0 bases from V and 9 bases from J; bases unmatched to any gene: 1. The CDR3 coding sequence is TGTGCCAGCAGCTTAGAAGGACTAGCGGGGGGTGAGCAGTTCTTC. This translates into CASSLEGLAGGEQFF.